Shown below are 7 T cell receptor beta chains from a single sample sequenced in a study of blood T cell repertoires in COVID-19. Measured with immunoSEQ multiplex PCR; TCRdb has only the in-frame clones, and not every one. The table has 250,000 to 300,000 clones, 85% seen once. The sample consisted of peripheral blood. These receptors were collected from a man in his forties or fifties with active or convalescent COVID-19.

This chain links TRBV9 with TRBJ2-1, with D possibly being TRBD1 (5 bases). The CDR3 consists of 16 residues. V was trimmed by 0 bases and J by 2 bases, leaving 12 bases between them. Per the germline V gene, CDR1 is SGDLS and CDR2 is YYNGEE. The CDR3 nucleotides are TGTGCCAGCAGCGTAGCTGGGGCAACGGCCTACAATGAGCAGTTCTTC. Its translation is CASSVAGATAYNEQFF.

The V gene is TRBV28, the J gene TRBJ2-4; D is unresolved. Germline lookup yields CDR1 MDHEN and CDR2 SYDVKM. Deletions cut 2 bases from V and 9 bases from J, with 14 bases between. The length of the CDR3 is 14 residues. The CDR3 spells CASSLHTSGPIQYF. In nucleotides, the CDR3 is TGTGCCAGCAGTTTACACACCTCTGGTCCCATTCAGTACTTC.

The CDR3 bases are TGTGCCAGCAGCTTAGGTGCAGAGGTGTCTGCGGGAGGCTACACCTTC. Amino acids: CASSLGAEVSAGGYTF. The chain is built from TRBV11-2 and TRBJ1-2; D gene ambiguous. The CDR3 covers 16 residues. Germline CDR1 SGHAT, CDR2 FQNNGV. The V gene lost 1 base and the J gene lost 8 bases, with 20 bases spanning the gap. Full variable domain (rest looked up from reference TRBV11-2 and TRBJ1-2): EAGVAQSPRYKIIEKRQSVAFWCNPISGHATLYWYQQILGQGPKLLIQFQNNGVVDDSQLPKDRFSAERLKGVDSTLKIQPAKLEDSAVYLCASSLGAEVSAGGYTFGSGTRLTVV.

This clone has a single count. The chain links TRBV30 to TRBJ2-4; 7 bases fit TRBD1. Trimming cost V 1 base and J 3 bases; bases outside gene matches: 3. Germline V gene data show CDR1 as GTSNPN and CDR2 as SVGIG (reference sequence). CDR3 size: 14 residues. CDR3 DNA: TGTGCCTGGAGTGGCCGGGACAGCAAAAACATTCAGTACTTC. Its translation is CAWSGRDSKNIQYF.

Written as DNA, the CDR3 is TGTGCCAGCAGCTTGACAGGGCTCTATGGCTACACCTTC. Residues: CASSLTGLYGYTF. The V and J genes are TRBV7-8 and TRBJ1-2; TRBD1 matches at 7 bases. V shed 3 bases, J shed 4 bases, and the junction held 2 bases outside the gene matches. The CDR3 consists of 13 residues. Germline values: CDR1 SGHVS, CDR2 FQNEAQ.

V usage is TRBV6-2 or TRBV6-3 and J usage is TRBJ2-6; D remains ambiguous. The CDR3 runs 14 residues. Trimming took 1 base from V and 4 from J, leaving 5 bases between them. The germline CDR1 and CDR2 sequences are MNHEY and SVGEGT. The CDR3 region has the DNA TGTGCCAGCAGTTACTTCTCCGGGGCCAACGTCCTGACTTTC. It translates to CASSYFSGANVLTF.

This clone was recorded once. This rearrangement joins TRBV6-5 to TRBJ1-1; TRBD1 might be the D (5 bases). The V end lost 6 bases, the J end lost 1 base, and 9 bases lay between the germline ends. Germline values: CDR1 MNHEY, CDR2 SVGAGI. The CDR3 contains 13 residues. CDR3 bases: TGTGCCAGCAGCTCTACAGGGAACACTGAAGCTTTCTTT. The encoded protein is CASSSTGNTEAFF.